Reported below is one TCR beta chain. Its cognate antigen is unknown. Preparing the TCRbeta library involved the use of unique molecular identifiers. TCRdb reprocessed the PCR reads via MiXCR and lists one record per CDR3 protein. Among tens of thousands of distinct CDR3 sequences listed, 15% to 20% were seen once. The CDR3 contains 16 residues. Germline V gene data show CDR1 as DFQATT and CDR2 as SNEGSKA (reference sequence). V dropped 2 bases and J dropped 2 bases, with 16 bases sitting between them. The data belong to a study of T-cell reconstitution after alpha-beta-depleted transplantation in children. Study-wide results and caveats: The study reportedly traced alpha-beta T cells about two months after transplant to several hundred expanded graft clones. Some patients' high day-60 TCRbeta diversity was traced to surviving recipient T cells and thymic progenitors. It was newly produced T cells that mostly accounted for T-cell counts and diversity one year after transplant.

This TCR was recovered from a male patient aged 2 to 10 who had a stem cell transplant for acute lymphoblastic leukemia, so the T cells may come from the graft donor. Source: PBMCs, mostly from graft donor cells, taken 360 days after TCRalphabeta/CD19-depleted stem cell transplant. This sequence joins TRBV20-1 and TRBJ2-4; the D is unclear. CDR3 loop: CSARPPGSSPKNIQYF. CDR3 bases: TGCAGTGCTAGACCCCCCGGTTCTTCTCCCAAAAACATTCAGTACTTC.